This T cell receptor (beta chain) originates from a study of T cells in Graves' hyperthyroidism and ophthalmopathy. Broader study findings: Most thyroid clonotypes with frequency above 0.001 were detected in blood.

This CDR3 comprises 17 residues. The germline gives CDR1 SGDLS, CDR2 YYNGEE. The investigators amplified TCR beta CDR3 regions from RNA transcripts. In the first-round RT-PCR of the TCR CDR3, the HTBI primer set was used. TCRdb reprocessed the multiplex PCR reads with MiXCR, giving one entry per CDR3 protein. The sample lists 500,000 to 650,000 distinct CDR3 sequences; approximately 48% were seen once. Comments on this clonotype: What it binds is not known. Germline is not matched at one junction end, which may reflect a read error.

Lactation, pregnancy, other autoimmune disease or uncontrolled infection led to exclusion of patients. In making diagnoses, clinical symptoms, serum thyroxine and TRAb, thyroid ultrasound and orbital computed tomography were all used. This TCR was recovered from an adult woman with Graves' disease, either hyperthyroidism or ophthalmopathy (not recorded which). V is TRBV9 and J is TRBJ2-7; 8 nucleotides line up with TRBD2. Sequencing was carried out using peripheral blood or thyroid tissue (not recorded which). CDR3 sequence: CASSTGGGFLRYYEQYF. The CDR3 DNA reads TGTGCCAGCAGCACCGGGGGGGGATTTTTGAGGTACTACGAACAGTACTTC.